Described below is a single TCR beta chain sequence and its context. Authors' processing steps: Nucleated cell number was recorded as an estimate derived from reference gene primer amplification. The method was immunoSEQ multiplex PCR; TCRdb's version includes in-frame clones alone and lacks a portion of them. The V and J calls and clone size come from that table; D and trimming were worked out from the DNA. The data show some 250,000 clones, approximately 77% seen once. The CDR3 sequence is 14 residues long. V lost 4 bases and J lost 12, with 19 bases in between. Germline values: CDR1 SGHRS, CDR2 YFSETQ. The data belong to a study of blood T cell repertoires in COVID-19. Study as a whole: Samples of COVID-19 (acute and convalescent) were obtained from the United States, Italy and Spain. T cells, B-cell-depleted T cells, or PBMCs provided the cDNA or gDNA that served as material.

Sequenced material: peripheral blood. This receptor was identified in a woman between 18 and 30 years old with acute or convalescent COVID-19. The J gene is TRBJ1-4, the V gene TRBV5-1; TRBD1 might be the D (5 bases). The CDR3 nucleotides are TGCGCCAGCAGCGAGGACGGAGGGGCGGTTGAACTGTTTTTT. Amino acid sequence: CASSEDGGAVELFF.